These 15 T cell receptor beta chains share one sample of origin, sequenced in a study of T cell clones after liver transplantation. The assay was immunoSEQ multiplex PCR, and TCRdb's table has in-frame clones only and misses some. The sample includes approximately 25,000 clones, more than 65% seen only once; the top ten take 2.5% to 3%. Source: CD4+ T cells from blood, taken before liver transplant. These receptors originate from a human donor who received a liver transplant.

The J gene is TRBJ1-3, the V gene TRBV11-1; D gene uncertain. The V end lost 5 bases, the J end lost 0 bases, and 8 bases lay between the germline ends. CDR3 length: 14 residues. Looked up from germline, CDR1 is SGHAT and CDR2 is FQDESV (reference sequence). This CDR3 reads CASSRRASGNTIYF. The CDR3 DNA reads as TGTGCCAGCAGCCGACGGGCCTCTGGAAACACCATATATTTT.

This clone was counted between two and nine times. The chain couples TRBV27 to TRBJ2-7, with 12 bases matching TRBD2. Germline CDR1 reads MNHEY; CDR2 reads SMNVEV (reference sequence). The CDR3 consists of 16 residues. Trimming removed 6 bases from V and 4 bases from J; junction bases left unmatched: 10. The CDR3: CASRGFKTSGGYEQYF. The CDR3, as DNA: TGTGCCAGCAGAGGTTTTAAGACTAGCGGGGGTTACGAGCAGTACTTC.

There are a few counts of this clone. The rearrangement joins TRBV5-1 to TRBJ1-2; the D is unclear. There are 12 residues in the CDR3. V was trimmed by 0 bases and J by 4 bases, leaving 4 bases between them. CDR1 is SGHRS, CDR2 YFSETQ, per germline. This CDR3 reads CASSLDRYGYTF. CDR3 coding DNA: TGCGCCAGCAGCTTGGACCGCTATGGCTACACCTTC.

This clone has a handful of counts. The rearrangement joins TRBV6-5 to TRBJ1-4, with TRBD1 matching over 10 bases. Germline V gives CDR1 MNHEY, CDR2 SVGAGI. This CDR3 has 15 amino acids. Unmatched junction bases numbered 6, after V lost 4 bases and J lost 7 bases. CDR3 in amino acids: CASSSGQGLREKLFF. DNA for the CDR3: TGTGCCAGCAGTTCGGGACAGGGGCTTCGTGAAAAACTGTTTTTT.

The chain carries TRBV19 and TRBJ1-4; no reliable D call. The V gene lost 5 bases and the J gene lost 4 bases, with 5 bases spanning the gap. Germline CDR1 LNHDA, CDR2 SQIVND (reference sequence). The CDR3 extends over 12 amino acids. CDR3 DNA: TGTGCCAGTAGTCTCCTTAATGAAAAACTGTTTTTT. Amino acids: CASSLLNEKLFF.

The chain links TRBV6-6 to TRBJ2-5; TRBD1 aligns across 9 bases. V dropped 5 bases and J dropped 5; count of bases not matched to a gene: 3. This CDR3 is 13 amino acids long. The germline V gene encodes CDR1 MNHNY and CDR2 SVGAGI (reference sequence). The CDR3 spells CASSRGQGETQYF. The CDR3 DNA reads TGTGCCAGCAGTAGAGGACAGGGGGAGACCCAGTACTTC.

The chain combines TRBV7-9 with TRBJ2-1; the match to TRBD2 covers 7 bases. This CDR3 has 14 amino acids. Germline-derived CDR1 and CDR2 are SEHNR and FQNEAQ (reference sequence). Losses at the gene ends were 3 bases for V and 8 bases for J; bases not matched to a gene: 7. The CDR3 DNA is TGTGCCAGCAGCTTGGGGCGGGGGTCCGATGAGCAGTTCTTC. It translates to CASSLGRGSDEQFF. The full variable domain, rest sourced from reference TRBV7-9 and TRBJ2-1, is DTGVSQNPRHKITKRGQNVTFRCDPISEHNRLYWYRQTLGQGPEFLTYFQNEAQLEKSRLLSDRFSAERPKGSFSTLEIQRTEQGDSAMYLCASSLGRGSDEQFFGPGTRLTVL.

CDR3 in amino acids: CAWTALWEANTGELFF. The CDR3 region has the DNA TGTGCCTGGACGGCTTTGTGGGAGGCTAACACCGGGGAGCTGTTTTTT. This chain uses TRBV30 with TRBJ2-2; maybe TRBD2 (6 bases). This CDR3 spans 16 amino acids. Trimming removed 4 bases at V and 2 bases at J, with 17 bases between. CDR1 and CDR2 (germline): GTSNPN, SVGIG (reference sequence).

The CDR3, as DNA: TGTGCCAGCAGTAGTCAGGAGTTTACCGGGGAGCTGTTTTTT. Protein product: CASSSQEFTGELFF. The chain combines TRBV6-1 with TRBJ2-2, with D uncertain. Germline V CDR1 and CDR2: MNHNS, SASEGT. The CDR3 contains 14 residues. The V end lost 5 bases, the J end lost 5 bases, and 12 bases lay between the germline ends.

This clone was picked up a small number of times. Other DNA sequences of this sample code for an identical CDR3. The chain employs TRBV5-1 and TRBJ1-2, with a tentative D call TRBD1 (5 bases). The germline V and J ends were trimmed by 3 bases and 4 bases, with 10 bases remaining between them. There are 13 residues in the CDR3. Per the germline V gene, CDR1 is SGHRS and CDR2 is YFSETQ. CDR3 residues: CASSYDSSYGYTF. For the CDR3, the DNA is TGCGCCAGCAGCTATGACAGCTCCTATGGCTACACCTTC.

The chain combines TRBV6-5 with TRBJ1-2; 8 positions match TRBD1. Germline assignment: CDR1 MNHEY and CDR2 SVGAGI. The CDR3 spans 13 residues. Unmatched junction bases numbered 7, after V lost 7 bases and J lost 6 bases. The CDR3 is CASTIRTGNGYTF. Written as DNA, the CDR3 is TGTGCCAGCACCATTAGGACAGGGAATGGCTACACCTTC.

V is TRBV6-6 and J is TRBJ1-4; 7 bases line up with TRBD1. The CDR3 has 15 residues. Germline V gives CDR1 MNHNY, CDR2 SVGAGI (reference sequence). The junction had 6 bases not matched to a gene; V was cut back by 5 bases and J by 3 bases. The CDR3 bases are TGTGCCAGCAGTACTCCGGGACAGTCTAATGAAAAACTGTTTTTT. It specifies CASSTPGQSNEKLFF.

The gene calls are TRBV29-1 and TRBJ2-1; D is ambiguous. This CDR3 region has 12 residues. V gave up 4 bases and J gave up 3 bases, with 7 bases separating them. Looked up from germline, CDR1 is SQVTM and CDR2 is ANQGSEA. The CDR3 region is CSVVIYYNEQFF. CDR3 nucleotides: TGCAGCGTTGTTATTTACTACAATGAGCAGTTCTTC.

V usage is TRBV5-8 and J usage is TRBJ2-7; 13 nucleotides line up with TRBD2. The CDR3 consists of 17 residues. From germline, CDR1 is SGHTS and CDR2 YDEGEE. The junction had 4 bases not matched to a gene; V was cut back by 0 bases and J by 1 base. This chain's CDR3 is CASSLGGLAGFSYEQYF. DNA of the CDR3: TGTGCCAGCAGCTTGGGGGGACTAGCGGGGTTTTCCTACGAGCAGTACTTC.

This clone was counted only a few times. V gene TRBV19 combines with J gene TRBJ2-2, with a weak D call TRBD1 (5 bases). The CDR3 has 15 amino acids. V was clipped by 4 bases and J by 1 base, with 10 bases between them. Looked up from germline, CDR1 is LNHDA and CDR2 is SQIVND (reference sequence). The CDR3 DNA sequence: TGTGCCAGTAGTACGGCAGGGATGAACACCGGGGAGCTGTTTTTT. Its translation: CASSTAGMNTGELFF.